Presented here are 32 T cell receptor beta chains from one specimen sequenced in a study of PD-1 blockade in mismatch repair-deficient tumors. The data were produced by immunoSEQ multiplex PCR, yet TCRdb's version contains in-frame clones alone and is incomplete. The profile shows around 39,000 clones, over 80% of them singletons. Sequences were derived from PBMCs, sampled 38 to 40 weeks after starting pembrolizumab. These receptors all stem from an adult with mismatch repair-deficient cancer.

The chain has TRBV7-9 and TRBJ2-7, with 8 bases fitting TRBD2. This CDR3 has 14 amino acids. CDR1 is SEHNR and CDR2 is FQNEAQ in the germline V gene (reference sequence). V was pared by 1 base and J by 6 bases, with 5 bases of the junction left unmatched. The CDR3 sequence is CASSLGFSGTEQYF. The CDR3 DNA sequence: TGTGCCAGCAGCTTAGGGTTTAGCGGGACCGAGCAGTACTTC. The variable domain in full, with the rest retrieved from reference TRBV7-9 and TRBJ2-7, is DTGVSQNPRHKITKRGQNVTFRCDPISEHNRLYWYRQTLGQGPEFLTYFQNEAQLEKSRLLSDRFSAERPKGSFSTLEIQRTEQGDSAMYLCASSLGFSGTEQYFGPGTRLTVT.

V usage is TRBV5-8 and J usage is TRBJ1-2; D possibly corresponds to TRBD1 (5 bases). This CDR3 contains 19 residues. Trimming took off 0 bases at V and 2 bases at J, with 23 bases between the two ends. CDR1 is SGHTS, CDR2 YDEGEE, per germline. The CDR3 protein is CASSLVQKWQGIRNYGYTF. The CDR3 bases are TGTGCCAGCAGCTTGGTGCAAAAATGGCAGGGAATAAGGAACTATGGCTACACCTTC.

The rearrangement uses TRBV19 and TRBJ2-1, with 8 bases matching TRBD2. The junction had 2 bases not matched to a gene; V was cut back by 3 bases and J by 4 bases. CDR1 LNHDA and CDR2 SQIVND come from the germline V gene (reference sequence). This CDR3 contains 14 residues. The CDR3 DNA sequence: TGTGCCAGTAGTATCCGGGGGGGTTACAATGAGCAGTTCTTC. It specifies CASSIRGGYNEQFF.

The chain couples TRBV6-1 to TRBJ2-1; 12 nucleotides line up with TRBD2. Unmatched junction bases numbered 7, after V lost 2 bases and J lost 8 bases. The CDR3 spans 16 residues. Germline lookup yields CDR1 MNHNS and CDR2 SASEGT. CDR3 protein: CASSEKTSGSGYEQFF. The CDR3, as DNA: TGTGCCAGCAGTGAAAAGACTAGCGGGAGTGGCTATGAGCAGTTCTTC.

This sequence joins TRBV10-2 and TRBJ1-2; a possible D gene is TRBD1 (5 bases). The germline V and J ends were trimmed by 9 bases and 0 bases, with 14 bases remaining between them. Germline loops: CDR1 WSHSY, CDR2 SAAADI. This CDR3 is built from 14 residues. The CDR3 nucleotides read TGCGCCAGTCCGCCCAGGGTTTCTAACTATGGCTACACCTTC. It is translated as CASPPRVSNYGYTF.

This chain uses TRBV12-5 with TRBJ2-1; TRBD2 aligns across 13 bases. CDR3 length: 14 amino acids. Looked up from germline, CDR1 is LGHNT and CDR2 is FRNRAP. The V segment lost 7 bases and the J segment 8 bases; nucleotides outside the gene matches: 5. The CDR3 DNA reads TGTGCTAGTGCCCGGACTAGCGGGAGATATGAGCAGTTCTTC. Its translation is CASARTSGRYEQFF.

CDR3 DNA: TGCGCCAGCAGCTTTCAAGGACAGGGAGACACCGGGGAGCTGTTTTTT. Translating gives CASSFQGQGDTGELFF. V and J are TRBV5-1 and TRBJ2-2, with 8 bases aligning to TRBD1. The CDR3 sequence is 16 residues long. Germline-derived CDR1 and CDR2 are SGHRS and YFSETQ. V lost 2 bases to trimming and J lost 3 bases; unmatched junction nucleotides: 6.

The chain recombines TRBV4-1 with TRBJ2-7, with a weak D call TRBD2 (6 bases). Germline V gene sequence: CDR1 MGHRA, CDR2 YSYEKL. This CDR3 is built from 15 residues. The V gene lost 0 bases and the J gene lost 6 bases, with 15 bases spanning the gap. CDR3 sequence reads: CASSQESGAGFEQYF. The CDR3 nucleotides are TGCGCCAGCAGCCAAGAAAGTGGGGCGGGATTCGAGCAGTACTTC.

This clone appeared once. The chain joins TRBV7-7 to TRBJ2-3; TRBD2 matches at 8 bases. This CDR3 region has 14 residues. Germline CDR1 reads SSHAT; CDR2 reads FNYEAQ (reference sequence). V was clipped by 5 bases and J by 3 bases; unmatched bases: 4. CDR3 sequence (DNA): TGTGCCAGCAGCCATAGCGGGATAACAGATACGCAGTATTTT. Its translation: CASSHSGITDTQYF.

The chain has TRBV5-3 and TRBJ2-5; 14 bases are shared with TRBD2. TRBV5-3 is assigned to the ORF class and has an uncertain function. The length of the CDR3 is 15 residues. J lost 7 bases, V lost 7 bases, and 9 bases had no gene match. CDR3 sequence reads: CARPLGTSGRWTQYF. The CDR3 DNA reads as TGTGCCAGACCCCTCGGGACTAGCGGGAGATGGACCCAGTACTTC.

The chain couples TRBV7-3 to TRBJ2-2; 8 bases align to TRBD2. Per germline, CDR1 SGHTA and CDR2 FQGTGA. The CDR3 consists of 15 residues. The V segment lost 2 bases and the J segment 3 bases; nucleotides outside the gene matches: 2. CDR3 sequence (DNA): TGTGCCAGCAGCTTAGCACTAGCGGACACCGGGGAGCTGTTTTTT. Translation gives CASSLALADTGELFF.

V usage is TRBV6-1 and J usage is TRBJ2-2; D is possibly TRBD1 (5 bases). Per germline, CDR1 MNHNS and CDR2 SASEGT. This CDR3 region has 13 residues. The V end lost 5 bases, the J end lost 5 bases, and 9 bases lay between the germline ends. For the CDR3, the DNA is TGTGCCAGCAGTTTTACAGGAACCGGGGAGCTGTTTTTT. It yields the protein CASSFTGTGELFF.

The rearrangement joins TRBV6-5 to TRBJ1-4, with TRBD1 identical over 9 bases. V was pared by 0 bases and J by 5 bases, with 4 bases of the junction left unmatched. Germline V gene lookup returns CDR1 MNHEY and CDR2 SVGAGI. CDR3 length: 16 residues. DNA of the CDR3: TGTGCCAGCAGTTACTCCCGACAGGGGGGAAATGAAAAACTGTTTTTT. Translating it yields CASSYSRQGGNEKLFF.

CDR3 DNA: TGCGCCAGCAGCCTGGGGACAGGGGGCACCGGGGAGCTGTTTTTT. Residues: CASSLGTGGTGELFF. The chain joins TRBV5-1 to TRBJ2-2, with 11 positions matching TRBD1. CDR3 size: 15 residues. CDR1 is SGHRS and CDR2 is YFSETQ in the germline V gene. The V and J ends lost 4 bases and 4 bases, in that order; junction bases with no gene match: 3. Together with reference TRBV5-1 and TRBJ2-2, the CDR3 gives the full variable domain: KAGVTQTPRYLIKTRGQQVTLSCSPISGHRSVSWYQQTPGQGLQFLFEYFSETQRNKGNFPGRFSGRQFSNSRSEMNVSTLELGDSALYLCASSLGTGGTGELFFGEGSRLTVL.

This clone turned up a few times. The chain couples TRBV7-2 to TRBJ2-7, with 10 bases identical to TRBD2. The CDR3 covers 14 residues. Germline loops: CDR1 SGHTA, CDR2 FQGNSA. With V trimmed by 4 bases and J by 7 bases, 7 bases remained unmatched. The CDR3 sequence: CASSWSGGAIEQYF. DNA for the CDR3: TGTGCCAGCAGCTGGAGCGGGGGGGCTATAGAGCAGTACTTC.

V gene TRBV19 combines with J gene TRBJ1-2, with 9 bases matching TRBD1. The trim removed 4 bases at V and 4 bases at J, leaving 10 bases unmatched. Germline V lookup: CDR1 LNHDA, CDR2 SQIVND (reference sequence). This CDR3 contains 16 residues. CDR3 amino acids: CASSTTGQGFIYGYTF. In nucleotides, the CDR3 is TGTGCCAGTAGTACCACGGGACAGGGATTTATCTATGGCTACACCTTC. The full variable domain, rest sourced from reference TRBV19 and TRBJ1-2, is DGGITQSPKYLFRKEGQNVTLSCEQNLNHDAMYWYRQDPGQGLRLIYYSQIVNDFQKGDIAEGYSVSREKKESFPLTVTSAQKNPTAFYLCASSTTGQGFIYGYTFGSGTRLTVV.

The chain has TRBV11-2 and TRBJ1-2; D not resolved. Per germline, CDR1 SGHAT and CDR2 FQNNGV. This CDR3 has 13 amino acids. The ends were cut back, 4 bases at V and 3 bases at J, with 9 bases in the middle. CDR3 nucleotide sequence: TGTGCCAGCAGCTCCCTCGGGGACTATGGCTACACCTTC. It yields the protein CASSSLGDYGYTF.

V gene TRBV19 combines with J gene TRBJ2-1, with 8 bases identical to TRBD2. The germline CDR1 and CDR2 sequences are LNHDA and SQIVND (reference sequence). The CDR3 spans 15 residues. The ends lost 1 base at V and 6 bases at J; junction bases unmatched: 5. The CDR3 bases are TGTGCCAGTAGTATAGCGGGAGGGCCGTTCAATGAGCAGTTCTTC. It translates to CASSIAGGPFNEQFF.

The chain joins TRBV4-1 to TRBJ2-7, with 9 positions matching TRBD2. Per the germline V gene, CDR1 is MGHRA and CDR2 is YSYEKL. V was clipped by 1 base and J by 3 bases; unmatched bases: 10. This CDR3 region has 17 residues. Here the CDR3 reads CASSQAAGGSPGYEQYF. In nucleotides, the CDR3 is TGCGCCAGCAGCCAAGCAGCGGGAGGTTCCCCTGGCTACGAGCAGTACTTC.

V and J are TRBV29-1 and TRBJ1-1, with no clear D. Germline assignment: CDR1 SQVTM and CDR2 ANQGSEA. The CDR3 length is 14 residues. V was cut by 0 bases and J by 0 bases, with 8 bases left in between. The CDR3 protein is CSVEDRRMNTEAFF. CDR3 DNA sequence: TGCAGCGTTGAAGATCGCAGGATGAACACTGAAGCTTTCTTT. Using reference TRBV29-1 and TRBJ1-1 for the parts outside the CDR3, the full variable domain is SAVISQKPSRDICQRGTSLTIQCQVDSQVTMMFWYRQQPGQSLTLIATANQGSEATYESGFVIDKFPISRPNLTFSTLTVSNMSPEDSSIYLCSVEDRRMNTEAFFGQGTRLTVV.

The genes are TRBV5-1 and TRBJ2-1; 12 bases map to TRBD2. The J segment lost 6 bases and the V segment lost 0 bases, leaving 1 base of the junction unmatched. Germline CDR1 SGHRS, CDR2 YFSETQ. CDR3 size: 15 residues. Written as DNA, the CDR3 is TGCGCCAGCAGCTTGGAGACTAGCGGGAGCAATGAGCAGTTCTTC. It translates to CASSLETSGSNEQFF.

The DNA for the CDR3 is TGCGCCAGCAGCCAAGATCTCGATCAGCCCCAGCATTTT. Its protein is CASSQDLDQPQHF. V usage is TRBV4-1 and J usage is TRBJ1-5; D is undetermined. Germline loops: CDR1 MGHRA, CDR2 YSYEKL. This CDR3 contains 13 residues. The V end was cut by 0 bases, the J end by 5 bases, with 5 bases between.

The CDR3: CASSLGASPTYEQYF. The CDR3 DNA follows: TGTGCCAGCAGCTTAGGGGCCAGTCCTACCTACGAGCAGTACTTC. V gene TRBV7-6 combines with J gene TRBJ2-7; D is unresolved. The V gene's germline CDR1 is SGHVS and CDR2 FNYEAQ. V gave up 1 base and J gave up 2 bases, with 12 bases separating them. This CDR3 is built from 15 residues.

The V gene is TRBV18, the J gene TRBJ1-3, with TRBD1 matching 7 bases. The V and J ends lost 5 bases and 6 bases, in that order; junction bases with no gene match: 13. Germline V CDR1 and CDR2: KGHSH, LQKENI. The CDR3 runs 16 residues. This CDR3 is CASSTQGGQSQNTIYF. In nucleotides, the CDR3 is TGTGCCAGCTCAACACAAGGGGGACAGAGTCAAAACACCATATATTTT. The full variable domain, rest sourced from reference TRBV18 and TRBJ1-3, is NAGVMQNPRHLVRRRGQEARLRCSPMKGHSHVYWYRQLPEEGLKFMVYLQKENIIDESGMPKERFSAEFPKEGPSILRIQQVVRGDSAAYFCASSTQGGQSQNTIYFGEGSWLTVV.

The chain uses TRBV5-1 and TRBJ1-1, with 7 bases that match TRBD1. The CDR3 is made up of 16 amino acids. Trimming cost V 5 bases and J 6 bases; bases outside gene matches: 16. The germline V gene has CDR1 SGHRS and CDR2 YFSETQ. The CDR3 nucleotides are TGCGCCAGCAGGTTAGGGGGCTCCGTCTTTACCGCTGAAGCTTTCTTT. It translates to CASRLGGSVFTAEAFF.

This rearrangement joins TRBV2 to TRBJ2-3, with 15 nucleotides matching TRBD2. Germline values: CDR1 SNHLY, CDR2 FYNNEI. The CDR3 is 15 amino acids. J lost 6 bases, V lost 6 bases, and 4 bases had no gene match. CDR3 nucleotides: TGTGCCAGCAGAACCGGGACTAGCGGGGGGGATACGCAGTATTTT. Its translation: CASRTGTSGGDTQYF.

V gene TRBV7-6 combines with J gene TRBJ2-7; 7 bases align to TRBD1. With V trimmed by 5 bases and J by 2 bases, 6 bases remained unmatched. CDR3 length: 14 amino acids. The V gene's germline CDR1 is SGHVS and CDR2 FNYEAQ. The DNA of the CDR3 is TGTGCCAGCAGCCCCCGGGACAGCGCCTACGAGCAGTACTTC. It is translated as CASSPRDSAYEQYF.

This clone was counted once. This rearrangement joins TRBV28 to TRBJ2-3; TRBD2 matches at 7 bases. Germline trimming cut 1 base from V and 1 base from J; bases unmatched to any gene: 5. There are 16 residues in the CDR3. In germline, CDR1 is MDHEN, CDR2 SYDVKM. DNA for the CDR3: TGTGCCAGCAGTTTATTTGGGGGACTACGCACAGATACGCAGTATTTT. Its protein product is CASSLFGGLRTDTQYF.

The chain has TRBV28 and TRBJ1-5; 8 bases fit TRBD1. V shed 4 bases, J shed 3 bases, and the junction held 8 bases outside the gene matches. Germline lookup yields CDR1 MDHEN and CDR2 SYDVKM. This CDR3 contains 16 residues. In DNA form, the CDR3 reads TGTGCCAGCAGTTGGCGACAGGGGTCCCACAATCAGCCCCAGCATTTT. Translation gives CASSWRQGSHNQPQHF.

This clone was recorded once. The chain recombines TRBV28 with TRBJ1-3, with TRBD1 as a possible D gene (6 bases). The CDR3 sequence is 17 residues long. Trimming removed 4 bases from V and 6 bases from J, with 22 bases in between. CDR1 MDHEN and CDR2 SYDVKM come from the germline V gene. The CDR3, as DNA: TGTGCCAGCAGTTCTTGGGAGGGAATACAGGGTGTAAACACCATATATTTT. Translation gives CASSSWEGIQGVNTIYF.

The V call is TRBV9, the J call TRBJ2-2; tentative D call: TRBD1 (5 bases). Germline V gene lookup returns CDR1 SGDLS and CDR2 YYNGEE. V was pared by 3 bases and J by 1 base, with 10 bases between. This CDR3 has 15 residues. CDR3 in amino acids: CASSATRENTGELFF. CDR3 bases: TGTGCCAGCAGCGCAACCAGGGAGAACACCGGGGAGCTGTTTTTT.

V is TRBV5-4 and J is TRBJ2-3, with D tentatively TRBD2 (6 bases). Trimming removed 3 bases at V and 4 bases at J, with 21 bases between. Germline loops: CDR1 SGHNT, CDR2 YYREEE (reference sequence). The CDR3 has 17 amino acids. Here the CDR3 DNA reads TGTGCCAGCAGCTCCGGGGGTATTTTAGCGGAGGCAGATACGCAGTATTTT. Its protein product is CASSSGGILAEADTQYF.